This T cell receptor beta chain was profiled in a study of Graves' ophthalmopathy and Graves' hyperthyroidism. There are 12 residues in the CDR3. The V and J ends lost 7 bases and 3 bases respectively, with 9 bases between them. Scientists amplified the TCR beta CDR3 regions from RNA transcripts. Following a first-round RT-PCR that used HTBI primers, a second-round multiplex PCR was carried out. MiXCR, applied by TCRdb to the multiplex PCR reads, yields one record per CDR3 protein. Of roughly 610,000 distinct CDR3 sequences listed, about a fifth were seen once; the top ten hold around 7%. Stable hyperthyroidism was defined by absence of ophthalmopathy within 18 months of follow-up.

The chain links TRBV12-3 or TRBV12-4 to TRBJ1-1; no reliable D call. This clonotype originated in a woman younger than 35 with stable Graves' hyperthyroidism. Some clones in this sample may be carry-over from other donors' samples. The sample consisted of peripheral blood. The CDR3 loop is CASIHPYTEAFF. The CDR3 region has the DNA TGTGCCAGCATCCACCCGTACACTGAAGCTTTCTTT.